A single T cell receptor beta chain is shown here with its context. Its target is not known. This table comes from immunoSEQ multiplex PCR, and its TCRdb copy is limited to in-frame clones, with some not included. The sample contains more than 50,000 clones, over 80% of which appear only once. The record originates from a study of pediatric ulcerative colitis. Whole-study findings and limits: Total lymphocyte DNA, not sorted subsets, was the template. Two patients had blood samples with substantially reduced template counts.

Germline V gene lookup returns CDR1 MDHEN and CDR2 SYDVKM. The CDR3 runs to 15 residues. V lost 1 base and J 3 bases, leaving 13 bases between the germline ends. The sequenced material came from blood. The chain couples TRBV28 to TRBJ2-7, with a possible D match to TRBD2 (5 bases). The source of this sequence is a boy younger than 18 who was a control in a study of pediatric ulcerative colitis. CDR3 DNA sequence: TGTGCCAGCAGTTTATTCCCCGGGAACCACTACGAGCAGTACTTC. As protein: CASSLFPGNHYEQYF.